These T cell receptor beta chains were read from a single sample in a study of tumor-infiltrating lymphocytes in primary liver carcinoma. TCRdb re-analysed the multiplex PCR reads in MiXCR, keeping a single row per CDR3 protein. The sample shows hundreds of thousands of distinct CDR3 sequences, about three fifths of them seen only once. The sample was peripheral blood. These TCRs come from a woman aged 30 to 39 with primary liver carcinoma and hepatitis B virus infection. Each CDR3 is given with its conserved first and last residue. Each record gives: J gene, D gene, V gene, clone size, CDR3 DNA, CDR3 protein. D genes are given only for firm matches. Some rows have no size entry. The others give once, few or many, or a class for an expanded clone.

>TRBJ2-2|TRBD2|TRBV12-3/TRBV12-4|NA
TGTGCCAGCAGTCCCCGTAGCGGGAGTAACACCGGGGAGCTGTTTTTT
CASSPRSGSNTGELFF
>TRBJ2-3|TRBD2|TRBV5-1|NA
TGCGCCAGCAGCTCAATCGGGGGGTCCACAGATACGCAGTATTTT
CASSSIGGSTDTQYF
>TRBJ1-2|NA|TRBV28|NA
TGTGCCAGCAGCCTCGGACAGCTCAGATACACCTTC
CASSLGQLRYTF
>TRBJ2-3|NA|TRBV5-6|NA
TGTGCCAGCAGCCGGGACATCGCAGATACGCAGTATTTT
CASSRDIADTQYF
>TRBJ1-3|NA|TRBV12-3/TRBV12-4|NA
TGTGCCAGCAGGTTGAGTTCCTCTGGATACACCATATATTTT
CASRLSSSGYTIYF
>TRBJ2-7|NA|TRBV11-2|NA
TGTGCCAGCAGCCGGCGGACGGTTTCCCAAGAGCAGTACTTC
CASSRRTVSQEQYF
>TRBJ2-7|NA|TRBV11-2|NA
TGTGCCAGCACCCACACTGCCCTTTCCAACAAGCAGTACTTC
CASTHTALSNKQYF
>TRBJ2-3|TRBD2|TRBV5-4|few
TGTGCCAGCAGCTCTGGACTAGCGGTACTCACAGATACGCAGTATTTT
CASSSGLAVLTDTQYF
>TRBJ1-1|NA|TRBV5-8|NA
TGTGCCAGCAGCTTGGGGAGGGCGGGGGGTGGAATGAACACTGAAGCTTTCTTT
CASSLGRAGGGMNTEAFF
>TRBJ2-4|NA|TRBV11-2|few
TGTGCCGGCAGCCCCCGGGACTTGGGACACATTCAGTACTTC
CAGSPRDLGHIQYF
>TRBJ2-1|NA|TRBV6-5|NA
TGTGCCAGCAGCCCAGAGGTGAGTTCCTACAATGAGCAGTTCTTC
CASSPEVSSYNEQFF
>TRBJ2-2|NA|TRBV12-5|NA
TGTGCTAGTGGTTCGGCAGCGAACACCGGGGAGCTGTTTTTT
CASGSAANTGELFF
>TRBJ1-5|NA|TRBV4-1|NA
TGCACCAGCAACCAAGATTGGCGGACCAATCAGCCCCAGCATTTT
CTSNQDWRTNQPQHF
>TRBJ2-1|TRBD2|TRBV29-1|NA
TGCAGCCGTCGAATAGCGGGAGGGCCTTCCTACAATGAGCAGTTCTTC
CSRRIAGGPSYNEQFF
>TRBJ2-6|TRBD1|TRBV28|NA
TGTGCCAGCAGTCCCCCCACCTGGGACAGAGAACTCTCTGGGGCCAACGTCCTGACTTTC
CASSPPTWDRELSGANVLTF
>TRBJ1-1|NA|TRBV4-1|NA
TGCGCCAGCGGCCAAAGTACCGGGACACTGAACACTGAAGCTTTCTTT
CASGQSTGTLNTEAFF
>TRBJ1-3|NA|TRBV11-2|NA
TGTGCCAATAGCTTAGGGATTACTTATGGAAACACCATATATTTT
CANSLGITYGNTIYF
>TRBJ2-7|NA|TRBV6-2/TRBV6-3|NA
TGTGCCAGCACCACAGGGAGCCCCTGCGAGCAGTACTTC
CASTTGSPCEQYF
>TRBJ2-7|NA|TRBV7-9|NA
TGTGCCAGCAGCTTAGAAGGCTGGGAGCAGTACTTC
CASSLEGWEQYF
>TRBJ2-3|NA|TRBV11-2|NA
TGTGCCAGCAGCCCGGGACGTGGTACGCAGAATTTT
CASSPGRGTQNF
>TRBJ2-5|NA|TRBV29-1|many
TGCAGCGCTTATCTAGCGGAGGGGGGGGAGACCCAGTACTTC
CSAYLAEGGETQYF
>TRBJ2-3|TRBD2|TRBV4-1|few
TGCGCCAGCAGCCAAGGGTTCGGACTAGTTGGCACAGATACGCAGTATTTT
CASSQGFGLVGTDTQYF
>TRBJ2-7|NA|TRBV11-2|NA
TGTGCCAGCAGCTTAGAGGGGACGAGTACCTACGCGCAGTACTTC
CASSLEGTSTYAQYF
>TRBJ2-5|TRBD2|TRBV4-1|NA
TGCGCCAGCAGCCAACCCCAACTAGCGGTACAAGAGACCCACTACTTC
CASSQPQLAVQETHYF
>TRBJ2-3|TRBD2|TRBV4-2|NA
TGTGCCAGCAGCCAACCGGGACTAGCGGGAGAAGATACGCAGTATTTT
CASSQPGLAGEDTQYF
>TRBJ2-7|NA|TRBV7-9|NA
TGTACCAGCAGCTTAGCTCACGAGCAGTACTTC
CTSSLAHEQYF
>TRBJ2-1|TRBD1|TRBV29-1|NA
TGCAGCGTACGCCGGGACAGGGCGTACTATGAACAGTTCTTC
CSVRRDRAYYEQFF
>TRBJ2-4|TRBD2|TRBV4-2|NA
TGTGCCAGCAGCCAAGATTCGTCGGTAGCGGGAGTGGCGACCAAAAACATTCAGTACTTC
CASSQDSSVAGVATKNIQYF
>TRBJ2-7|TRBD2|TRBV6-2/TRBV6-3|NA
TGTGACAGCAGTCGGAGCGGGAGGCCCGAGCAGTACTTC
CDSSRSGRPEQYF
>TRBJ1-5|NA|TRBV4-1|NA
TGCGCCAGGAGCCAAAACCAAGTGGAAAAGCCCCAGCATTTT
CARSQNQVEKPQHF
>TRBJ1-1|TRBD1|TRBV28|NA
TGTGCCAGCTATTCAAGCGGGGCAGGGGGTCCGAACACTGAAGCTTTCTTT
CASYSSGAGGPNTEAFF
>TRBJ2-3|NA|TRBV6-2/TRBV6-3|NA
TGTGCCAGCAGCCCACTAGCTGGTACAGATACGCAGTATTTT
CASSPLAGTDTQYF
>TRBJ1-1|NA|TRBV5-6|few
TGTGCCAGCAGCTGGGGGTCCACCGTGACTGAAGCTTTCTTT
CASSWGSTVTEAFF
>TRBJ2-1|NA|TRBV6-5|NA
TGTGCCAGCAGTTACACCTCGTTATACAATGAGCAGTTCTTC
CASSYTSLYNEQFF
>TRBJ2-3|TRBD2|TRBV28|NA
TGTGCCACTTCGGGAGGTGGATTGAGGACAGATACGCAGTATTTT
CATSGGGLRTDTQYF
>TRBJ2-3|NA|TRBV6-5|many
TGTGCCAGCAGTCCTCATGCAGATACGCAGTATTTT
CASSPHADTQYF
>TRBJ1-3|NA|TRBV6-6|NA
TGTGCCAGCAGTTCCCTCAGAGATGGAAACACCATATATTTT
CASSSLRDGNTIYF
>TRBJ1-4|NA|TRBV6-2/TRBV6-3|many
TGTGCCAGCAGTTCGGACAGAGCCGCAACTAATGAAAAACTGTTTTTT
CASSSDRAATNEKLFF
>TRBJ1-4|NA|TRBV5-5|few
TGTGCCAGCAGCCGAGGAGGGCGCGGGGCTAATGAAAAACTGTTTTTT
CASSRGGRGANEKLFF
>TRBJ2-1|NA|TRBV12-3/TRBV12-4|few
TGTGCCAGCAGTCCGGGGGGAGGAAGGGGGGGCAATGAGCAGTTCTTC
CASSPGGGRGGNEQFF
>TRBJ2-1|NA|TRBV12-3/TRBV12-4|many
TGTGCCAGCAGTATGGGGTGGAGTCTTGATGAGCAGTTCTTC
CASSMGWSLDEQFF
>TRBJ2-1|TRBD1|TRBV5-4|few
TGTGCCAGCAGCTTGGGGGGGACAGACTACAATGGGCAGTTCTTC
CASSLGGTDYNGQFF
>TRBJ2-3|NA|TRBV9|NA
TGTGCCAGCAGCGTAGCTGAATTCTCTTATACGCAGTATTTT
CASSVAEFSYTQYF
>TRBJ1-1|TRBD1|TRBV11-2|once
TGTCCCAGCAGCCTGAGGGGGACAGAGTCGTTTCAAGCTTTCTTT
CPSSLRGTESFQAFF
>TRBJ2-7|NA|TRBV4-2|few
TGTGCCAGCAGCCCCAAGCCCACTCGGGACCCCAATCACTACGAGCAGTACTTC
CASSPKPTRDPNHYEQYF
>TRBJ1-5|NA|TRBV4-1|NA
TGCGCCAGCAGCCATTCCGCAGGGTTCTATCAGCCCCAGCATTTT
CASSHSAGFYQPQHF
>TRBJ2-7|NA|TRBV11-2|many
TGTGCCAGCAGCTTCTCAGATAACGAGCAGTACTTC
CASSFSDNEQYF
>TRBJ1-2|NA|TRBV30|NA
TGTGCCTGGAGTCGGGCCCAGGGAGGCTACACCTTC
CAWSRAQGGYTF
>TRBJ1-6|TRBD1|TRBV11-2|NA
TGTGCCAGCAGTCACTTCAGGGGGAATTCACCCCTCCACTTT
CASSHFRGNSPLHF
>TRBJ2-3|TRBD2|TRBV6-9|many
TGTGCCAGCAGTCAGCAGACTAGCGGGAGGACAGATACGCAGTATTTT
CASSQQTSGRTDTQYF
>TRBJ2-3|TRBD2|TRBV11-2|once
TGTGCCAGCAGCCCGTATGGGACTAGCTTGGATACGCAGTATTTT
CASSPYGTSLDTQYF
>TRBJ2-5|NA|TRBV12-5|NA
TGTGCTAGTGGTATCGGACAGAACCAAGAGACCCAGTACTTC
CASGIGQNQETQYF
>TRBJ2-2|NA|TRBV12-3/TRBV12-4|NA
TGTGCCAGCAGAGGACTGGAGAACACCTGGGAGATGTTTTTT
CASRGLENTWEMFF
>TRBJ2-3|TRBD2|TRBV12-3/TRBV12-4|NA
TGTGCCAGCAGTTATACCGGACTAGCGCTGAGCACAGATACGCAGTATTTT
CASSYTGLALSTDTQYF
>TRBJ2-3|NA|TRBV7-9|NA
TGTGCCAGCGGAACCGGGAGCGGACGCACAGATACGCAGTATTTT
CASGTGSGRTDTQYF